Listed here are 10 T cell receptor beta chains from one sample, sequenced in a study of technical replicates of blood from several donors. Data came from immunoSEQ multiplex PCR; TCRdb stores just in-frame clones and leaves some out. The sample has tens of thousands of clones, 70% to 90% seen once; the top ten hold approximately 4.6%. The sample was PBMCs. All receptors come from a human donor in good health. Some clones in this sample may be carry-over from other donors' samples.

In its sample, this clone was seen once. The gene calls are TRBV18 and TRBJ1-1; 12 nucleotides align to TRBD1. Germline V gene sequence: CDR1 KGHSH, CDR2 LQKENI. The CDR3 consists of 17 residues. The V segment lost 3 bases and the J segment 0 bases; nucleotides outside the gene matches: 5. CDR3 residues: CASSPRDRGLVNTEAFF. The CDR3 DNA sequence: TGTGCCAGCTCACCCCGGGACAGGGGGCTGGTGAACACTGAAGCTTTCTTT.

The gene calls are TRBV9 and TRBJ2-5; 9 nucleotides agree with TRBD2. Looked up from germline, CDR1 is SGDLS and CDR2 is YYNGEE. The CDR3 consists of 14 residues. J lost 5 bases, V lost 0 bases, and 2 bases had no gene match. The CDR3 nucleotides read TGTGCCAGCAGCGTAGATAGCGGGAGTGAGACCCAGTACTTC. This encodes CASSVDSGSETQYF.

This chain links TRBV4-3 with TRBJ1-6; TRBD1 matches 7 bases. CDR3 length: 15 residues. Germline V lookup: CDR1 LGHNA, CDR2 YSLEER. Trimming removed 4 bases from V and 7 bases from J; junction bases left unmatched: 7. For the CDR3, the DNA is TGCGCCAGCAGCCTTCAGACAGGGCAGAATTCACCCCTCCACTTT. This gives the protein CASSLQTGQNSPLHF.

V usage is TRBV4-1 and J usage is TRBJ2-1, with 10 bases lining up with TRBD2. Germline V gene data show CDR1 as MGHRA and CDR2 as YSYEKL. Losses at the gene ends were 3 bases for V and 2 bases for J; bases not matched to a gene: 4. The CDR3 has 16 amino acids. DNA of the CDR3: TGCGCCAGCAGCCATTTCCTAGCGGGGGCCTACAATGAGCAGTTCTTC. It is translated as CASSHFLAGAYNEQFF.

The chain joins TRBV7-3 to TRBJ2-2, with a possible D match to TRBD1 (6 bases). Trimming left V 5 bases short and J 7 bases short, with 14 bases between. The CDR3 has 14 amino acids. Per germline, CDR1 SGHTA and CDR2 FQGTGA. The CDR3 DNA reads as TGTGCCAGCAGCCCGGTTGGGGGCGGCGGGGAGCTGTTTTTT. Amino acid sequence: CASSPVGGGGELFF.

CDR3 amino acids: CASSASGGSEQYF. The CDR3 region has the DNA TGCGCCAGCAGCGCATCAGGGGGGTCCGAGCAGTACTTC. The chain couples TRBV5-1 to TRBJ2-7; the D gene is possibly TRBD1 (7 bases). Trimming left V 4 bases short and J 6 bases short, with 14 bases between. The germline V gene has CDR1 SGHRS and CDR2 YFSETQ. The CDR3 spans 13 residues.

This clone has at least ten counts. The CDR3 is CASSPSENTEAFF. CDR3 DNA sequence: TGTGCCAGCAGCCCCTCAGAGAACACTGAAGCTTTCTTT. This chain joins TRBV11-3 and TRBJ1-1; D unresolved. Germline V gene lookup returns CDR1 SGHNT and CDR2 YENEEA. CDR3 size: 13 residues. Deletions cut 5 bases from V and 1 base from J, with 8 bases between.

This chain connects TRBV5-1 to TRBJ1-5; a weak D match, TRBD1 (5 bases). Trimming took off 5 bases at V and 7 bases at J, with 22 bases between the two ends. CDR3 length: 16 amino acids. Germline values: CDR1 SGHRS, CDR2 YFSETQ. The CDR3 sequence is CASSPGGEGRGQPQHF. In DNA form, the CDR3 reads TGCGCCAGCAGTCCGGGGGGTGAGGGAAGGGGCCAGCCCCAGCATTTT. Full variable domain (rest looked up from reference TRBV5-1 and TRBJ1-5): KAGVTQTPRYLIKTRGQQVTLSCSPISGHRSVSWYQQTPGQGLQFLFEYFSETQRNKGNFPGRFSGRQFSNSRSEMNVSTLELGDSALYLCASSPGGEGRGQPQHFGDGTRLSIL.

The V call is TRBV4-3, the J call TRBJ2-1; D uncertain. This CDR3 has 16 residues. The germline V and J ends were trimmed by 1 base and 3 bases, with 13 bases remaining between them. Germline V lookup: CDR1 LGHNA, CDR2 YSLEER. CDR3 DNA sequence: TGCGCCAGCAGCCAAGGGCCGGCGGAACTCTACAATGAGCAGTTCTTC. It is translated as CASSQGPAELYNEQFF.

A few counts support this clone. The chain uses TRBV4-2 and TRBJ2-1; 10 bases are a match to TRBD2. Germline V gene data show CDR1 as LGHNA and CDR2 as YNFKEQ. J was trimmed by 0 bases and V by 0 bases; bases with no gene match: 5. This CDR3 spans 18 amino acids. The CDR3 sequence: CASSQDWSGGGSYNEQFF. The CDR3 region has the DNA TGTGCCAGCAGCCAAGATTGGAGCGGGGGGGGCTCCTACAATGAGCAGTTCTTC.